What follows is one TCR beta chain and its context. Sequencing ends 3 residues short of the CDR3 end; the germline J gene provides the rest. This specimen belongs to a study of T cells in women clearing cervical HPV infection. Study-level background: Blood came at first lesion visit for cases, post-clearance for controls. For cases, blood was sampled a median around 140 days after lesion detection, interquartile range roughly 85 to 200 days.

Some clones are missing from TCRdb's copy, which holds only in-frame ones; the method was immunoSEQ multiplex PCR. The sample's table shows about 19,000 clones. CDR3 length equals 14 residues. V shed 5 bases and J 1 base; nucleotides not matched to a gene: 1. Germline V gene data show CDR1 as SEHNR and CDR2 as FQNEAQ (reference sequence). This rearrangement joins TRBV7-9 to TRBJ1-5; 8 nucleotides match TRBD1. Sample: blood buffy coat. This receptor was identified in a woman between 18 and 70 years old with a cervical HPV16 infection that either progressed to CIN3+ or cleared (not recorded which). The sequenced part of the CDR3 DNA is TGTGCCAGCAGCCGGACAGGGAGCAATCAGCCC. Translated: CASSRTGSNQP. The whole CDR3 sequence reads CASSRTGSNQPQHF.